This TCR beta chain was found in a study of beta chain features in type 1 diabetes (dated by TCRdb to the late 2010s). Describing the broader study: Mean age, gender distribution, total cell number and subset yield were not different between patients and healthy donors. A total of roughly 100 million sorted cells were examined across all samples, and RNA yield correlated strongly with the number of cells per subset. The study compared the TCRB repertoires of sorted circulating CD4+ T cell subsets in recently diagnosed type 1 diabetes patients with those in matched healthy donors. Regulatory and stem cell-like memory subsets were obtained from only 8 patients and roughly 8 healthy donors, while naive and central memory subsets were obtained from all 28 donors.

The paper's findings and limits, for the study overall: Naive, central memory and regulatory TCRB repertoires appeared more similar among patients than among healthy donors. HLA sub-analyses involved small numbers of individuals, so any influence of HLA type on TCRB rearrangement remained unresolved. Shorter templates might have been favored by PCR, but patient and control samples were amplified and corrected together, so both groups would have been affected equally by any skew. Because cDNA was sequenced instead of genomic DNA, highly expressing activated cells could be over-represented, though the groups showed no difference in activation or CD3 levels. At VDJ recombination sites, type 1 diabetes patients had fewer insertions and more deleted nucleotides, which implies abnormalities in thymic rearrangement. In all four CD4+ subsets, TCRB CDR3 length was moderately but significantly shorter in type 1 diabetes patients.

All of the isolated RNA was reverse transcribed with the High Capacity cDNA Reverse Transcription Kit, so expressed TCRB transcripts were sequenced. Naive, central memory and regulatory T cell samples underwent deep immunoSEQ sequencing, averaging around 3.9 million total reads per sample. Sorted cells were lysed in RLT buffer and RNA was extracted with DNase-treated RNeasy Micro or Mini kits, depending on cell number. Each cell subset was processed separately to prevent cross-contamination, with patient and healthy donor samples processed together. TCRB sequences were amplified from cDNA with the immunoSEQ multiplex PCR, producing 87-bp fragments spanning the CDR3 region. The amplicons were sequenced using the Illumina HiSeq platform. As for the authors' bioinformatics: PCR bias was computationally corrected using synthetic template baselines, reads within Hamming distance 2 were collapsed, and singletons that could not be merged were discarded. Reads were aligned against IMGT to assign V, D and J genes, CDR3 length and insertions or deletions at six rearrangement sites. Within each subset, clonotype counts were normalized to sorted cell number, and only after that were true diversity and Gini coefficients computed with the tcR R package. The overlap coefficient, calculated on TCRB nucleotide sequences, was used to measure repertoire sharing. As a proxy for the pre-selection repertoire, out-of-frame TCRB sequences from naive cells were analyzed. TCRdb obtained this table from immuneACCESS and retained in-frame rearrangements with V and J assigned. These tables miss some clones; where compared with another copy, unresolved V genes account for less than half of the shortfall, and the remainder is unexplained. V, J and clone size are taken as reported in that table, and D and trimming were inferred from the DNA itself. The sample contains 680,000 or so clones, roughly a sixth of them found a single time. Approximately 0.087% of the sample is taken by the ten largest.

This clone came up a few times. What antigen it recognizes has not been identified. One base away there is no much larger clone; base qualities are not given. A single peripheral blood draw of 95 to 150 mL on average was collected from each donor into heparinised tubes. A BD FACSAria II and a panel including CD45RO, CCR7, CD25, CD127, CD95 and CD27 were used to sort naive, central memory, regulatory and stem cell-like memory CD4+ T cells. A purity above 95% was achieved for all sorted populations. PBMCs were separated immediately by Lymphoprep density gradient centrifugation and were stained directly, without being cultured. To minimize batch effects, samples were stained and sorted in pairs, one healthy donor with one patient per experiment. From the germline V gene, CDR1 is MGHRA and CDR2 is YSYEKL. The CDR3 sequence holds 13 residues, the cysteine and phenylalanine included. Of all the DNA, just the CDR3 is kept, 39 bases in frame from base 1. Trimming at the junction amounts to 4 bases on V and 8 bases on J, and the germline ends lie 11 bases apart.

This clonotype originated in a man in his late teens or twenties in good health. This sequence uses TRBV4-1 and TRBJ1-4, with the D gene call left open. The sample consisted of naive CD4+ T cells from blood. In light of the paper, this sample's cell subset or site label describes: true naive CD4+ T cells. The DNA sequence is TGCGCCAGCAGCCCTCGCACTTCGGAAAAACTGTTTTTT. The translation is CASSPRTSEKLFF.